Listed below are T cell receptor beta chains from one sample, sequenced in a study of cytomegalovirus exposure and HLA in healthy donors. The table came from immunoSEQ multiplex PCR; TCRdb's copy has only in-frame clones and leaves some out. The table shows 100,000 to 150,000 clones, with roughly 70% occurring only once. The sequencing input was PBMCs. The receptors originated from a man aged 40-49 years in good health and CMV-seropositive. The CDR3 runs from the conserved cysteine through the conserved F or W. The D gene is left open where the match is weak. The listing skips clone size in some rows; elsewhere it reads once, few, many or a size class.

D: NA; V: TRBV5-1; length: 17; size: NA; J: TRBJ2-6; CDR3: CASSLVSAGSGANVLTF; DNA: TGCGCCAGCAGCTTGGTCTCAGCGGGCTCTGGGGCCAACGTCCTGACTTTC
D: TRBD2; V: TRBV6-4; length: 16; size: NA; J: TRBJ2-3; CDR3: CASSRRASGGGETQYF; DNA: TGTGCCAGCAGTCGCAGGGCTAGCGGGGGAGGAGAGACGCAGTATTTT
D: TRBD2; V: TRBV5-1; length: 16; size: NA; J: TRBJ2-5; CDR3: CASSLEGLGGRETQYF; DNA: TGCGCCAGCAGCTTGGAGGGACTAGGGGGGAGAGAGACCCAGTACTTC
D: TRBD1; V: TRBV19; length: 16; size: once; J: TRBJ2-2; CDR3: CASSAGQGKNTGELFF; DNA: TGTGCCAGTAGTGCGGGACAGGGGAAGAACACCGGGGAGCTGTTTTTT
D: NA; V: TRBV28; length: 12; size: NA; J: TRBJ2-5; CDR3: CASSLLEETQYF; DNA: TGTGCCAGCAGTTTACTAGAAGAGACCCAGTACTTC
D: TRBD1; V: TRBV9; length: 15; size: few; J: TRBJ2-7; CDR3: CASSATGTARYEQYF; DNA: TGTGCCAGCAGCGCCACCGGGACAGCGCGCTACGAGCAGTACTTC
D: NA; V: TRBV25-1; length: 14; size: NA; J: TRBJ1-2; CDR3: CASSRAGNNYGYTF; DNA: TGTGCCAGCAGTAGGGCAGGGAACAACTATGGCTACACCTTC
D: TRBD1; V: TRBV6-5; length: 13; size: NA; J: TRBJ1-5; CDR3: CASKGQSNQPQHF; DNA: TGTGCCAGCAAGGGACAGAGCAATCAGCCCCAGCATTTT
D: NA; V: TRBV5-1; length: 16; size: NA; J: TRBJ2-5; CDR3: CASSSRLVGAQETQYF; DNA: TGCGCCAGCAGCTCCCGACTAGTGGGAGCCCAAGAGACCCAGTACTTC
D: NA; V: TRBV7-2; length: 14; size: NA; J: TRBJ2-4; CDR3: CASSARDSKNIQYF; DNA: TGTGCCAGCAGCGCCCGGGACTCCAAAAACATTCAGTACTTC
D: TRBD1; V: TRBV5-1; length: 12; size: NA; J: TRBJ1-1; CDR3: CASKIQGAEAFF; DNA: TGCGCCAGCAAAATACAGGGGGCTGAAGCTTTCTTT
D: NA; V: TRBV7-9; length: 13; size: NA; J: TRBJ1-1; CDR3: CASRVGGGVEAFF; DNA: TGTGCCAGCAGGGTAGGGGGGGGCGTAGAAGCTTTCTTT
D: NA; V: TRBV19; length: 16; size: NA; J: TRBJ2-7; CDR3: CASSTAGGLESYEQYF; DNA: TGTGCCAGTAGCACCGCCGGGGGTCTCGAATCCTACGAGCAGTACTTC
D: TRBD1; V: TRBV4-1; length: 16; size: NA; J: TRBJ1-2; CDR3: CASSQGGNRGNYGYTF; DNA: TGCGCCAGCAGCCAAGGGGGAAACAGGGGCAACTATGGCTACACCTTC